These T cell receptor beta chains were read from a single sample in a study of cytomegalovirus exposure and HLA in healthy donors. Only in-frame clones appear in the TCRdb table, and some are missing; sequencing was by immunoSEQ multiplex PCR. The table lists approximately 150,000 clones, under 80% of them singletons, with about 12% in the top ten. The sample consisted of PBMCs. The origin of the receptors is a woman aged 45-60 years in good health and CMV-seropositive. The CDR3 runs from the conserved cysteine through the conserved F or W. D genes are given only for firm matches. Some rows mark clone size as missing; the rest say once, few, many or name a class of expanded clone.

d_call | clone_size | j_call | v_call | cdr3_aa | cdr3_nt
- | - | TRBJ1-6 | TRBV19 | CAPSLWGEYFPNSPLHF | TGTGCCCCCTCGCTCTGGGGGGAATATTTCCCCAATTCACCCCTCCACTTT
TRBD1 | - | TRBJ1-2 | TRBV11-2 | CASSFDRGSWSYGYTF | TGTGCCAGCAGCTTCGACAGGGGAAGTTGGTCCTATGGCTACACCTTC
TRBD1 | - | TRBJ1-1 | TRBV9 | CASSVGTGGLTEAFF | TGTGCCAGCAGCGTAGGGACAGGGGGCCTCACTGAAGCCTTCTTT
- | - | TRBJ2-4 | TRBV29-1 | CSVGGGRGNIQYF | TGCAGCGTAGGAGGGGGCCGGGGGAACATTCAGTACTTC
- | few | TRBJ1-5 | TRBV6-6 | CASSRDSNQPQHF | TGTGCCAGCAGCCGCGACAGTAATCAGCCCCAGCATTTT
TRBD1 | few | TRBJ1-2 | TRBV18 | CASSLGTGGFDGYTF | TGTGCCAGCTCACTCGGGACAGGGGGCTTCGATGGCTACACCTTC
- | - | TRBJ2-6 | TRBV5-5 | CASSFSGANVLTF | TGTGCCAGCAGCTTCAGTGGGGCCAACGTCCTGACTTTC
- | - | TRBJ2-2 | TRBV19 | CASSIGGLNTGELFF | TGTGCCAGTAGTATAGGGGGGCTGAACACCGGGGAGCTGTTTTTT
TRBD2 | - | TRBJ2-3 | TRBV6-6 | CASSSWTSADTQYF | TGTGCCAGCAGTTCATGGACTAGCGCAGATACGCAGTATTTT
- | once | TRBJ2-4 | TRBV4-1 | CASSQDSAGSAKNIQYF | TGCGCCAGCAGCCAAGATTCGGCAGGGTCCGCCAAAAACATTCAGTACTTC
- | - | TRBJ2-7 | TRBV5-6 | CASSLGGDYEQYF | TGTGCCAGCAGCTTGGGGGGGGACTACGAGCAGTACTTC
- | once | TRBJ1-5 | TRBV10-3 | CAISEGTLSGNQPQHF | TGTGCCATCAGTGAGGGCACTCTTTCGGGTAATCAGCCCCAGCATTTT
- | - | TRBJ1-5 | TRBV15 | CATSRDGGTPNQPQHF | TGTGCCACCAGCAGAGATGGGGGGACGCCCAATCAGCCCCAGCATTTT
- | once | TRBJ1-1 | TRBV6-1 | CASSRGATEAFF | TGTGCCAGCAGTCGGGGGGCGACTGAAGCTTTCTTT
- | - | TRBJ2-1 | TRBV7-2 | CASSLGNPGDEQFF | TGTGCCAGCAGCTTGGGAAATCCCGGGGATGAGCAGTTCTTC
- | once | TRBJ1-5 | TRBV2 | CASSPTGGTNQPQHF | TGTGCCAGCAGTCCGACGGGGGGGACCAATCAGCCCCAGCATTTT